Each of the 26 T cell receptor beta chains below was sequenced from the same sample in a study of CXCR3-negative and CXCR3-positive naive CD8 T cells. Study-wide results and caveats: Relative to CXCR3-negative naive cells, CXCR3-positive naive cells had more hydrophobic TRB CDR3s.

Their target antigens are unknown. TRB cDNA libraries were made by UMI-labeled 5' RACE. TCRdb reworked the 5' RACE reads into one entry per CDR3 protein, no DNA. The ten top clones account for about 2.4%, within a sample of approximately 6,200 distinct CDR3 sequences. The sample consisted of naive CXCR3+ CD8+ T cells from blood. Subset meaning: CD45RO-CCR7+CD27+CD95- naive CD8+ T cells expressing CXCR3 (TNR3+). Source of these receptors: a human donor in good health. Some clones in this sample may be carry-over from other donors' samples.

Frequency places this clonotype as medium-sized. The rearrangement joins TRBV5-4 to TRBJ2-4. There are 12 residues in the CDR3. From germline, CDR1 is SGHNT and CDR2 YYREEE (reference sequence). The CDR3 spells CAITASGDIQYF.

The V and J genes are TRBV18 and TRBJ1-5; TCRdb returns TRBD1, unconfirmable since there is no DNA. Germline CDR1 KGHSH, CDR2 LQKENI. The CDR3 length is 18 residues. The CDR3 region is CASSPAGGRDGSNQPQHF. The full variable domain, its missing parts supplied by reference TRBV18 and TRBJ1-5, is NAGVMQNPRHLVRRRGQEARLRCSPMKGHSHVYWYRQLPEEGLKFMVYLQKENIIDESGMPKERFSAEFPKEGPSILRIQQVVRGDSAAYFCASSPAGGRDGSNQPQHFGDGTRLSIL.

By frequency, this clonotype registers medium-sized. V and J are TRBV29-1 and TRBJ2-7. The CDR3 runs to 14 residues. The germline CDR1 and CDR2 sequences are SQVTM and ANQGSEA. CDR3 protein: CSVAPESTPYEQYF.

The chain carries TRBV29-1 and TRBJ2-1; TCRdb designates TRBD2, a call that cannot be tested without DNA. This CDR3 is built from 16 residues. Germline V gene sequence: CDR1 SQVTM, CDR2 ANQGSEA. The CDR3 reads CSVEDRTSGSWGEQFF.

The rearrangement uses TRBV29-1 and TRBJ2-7; absent DNA, TCRdb's TRBD1 call cannot be checked. The CDR3 loop spans 12 amino acids. Germline CDR1 is SQVTM and CDR2 is ANQGSEA. The CDR3 sequence: CSAGTGENEQYF.

V is TRBV12-5 and J is TRBJ1-2; lacking DNA, the TRBD1 call made by TCRdb goes unchecked. CDR1 LGHNT and CDR2 FRNRAP come from the germline V gene. The CDR3 contains 14 residues. The CDR3 reads CASGLDRDSYGYTF.

V and J are TRBV13 and TRBJ2-1; TCRdb outputs TRBD2, but without DNA this stays unchecked. Germline assignment: CDR1 PRHDT and CDR2 FYEKMQ (reference sequence). The CDR3 has 16 residues. The CDR3 region is CASSLGASVSYNEQFF.

The chain has TRBV29-1 and TRBJ2-1; TCRdb outputs TRBD1, but without DNA this stays unchecked. This CDR3 has 13 residues. Germline values: CDR1 SQVTM, CDR2 ANQGSEA. CDR3 sequence reads: CSGGSGSYNEQFF.

This chain connects TRBV19 to TRBJ2-1; TCRdb gives TRBD1 as the D gene, but with no DNA this cannot be confirmed. Germline V CDR1 and CDR2: LNHDA, SQIVND (reference sequence). This CDR3 region has 13 residues. The CDR3 spells CASSIARGNEQFF. Full variable domain (rest looked up from reference TRBV19 and TRBJ2-1): DGGITQSPKYLFRKEGQNVTLSCEQNLNHDAMYWYRQDPGQGLRLIYYSQIVNDFQKGDIAEGYSVSREKKESFPLTVTSAQKNPTAFYLCASSIARGNEQFFGPGTRLTVL.

This clonotype is medium-sized by frequency. V and J are TRBV6-6 and TRBJ1-5. The CDR3 extends over 14 amino acids. Germline V CDR1 and CDR2: MNHNY, SVGAGI (reference sequence). CDR3 protein: CASSPAYSNQPQHF.

The chain joins TRBV6-2 or TRBV6-3 to TRBJ2-1; the TRBD1 assignment by TCRdb is unverifiable without DNA. The germline V gene has CDR1 MNHEY and CDR2 SVGEGT. CDR3 length equals 17 residues. The CDR3: CASSLISGGSSYNEQFF.

The rearrangement joins TRBV13 to TRBJ2-5. CDR1 PRHDT and CDR2 FYEKMQ come from the germline V gene (reference sequence). This CDR3 comprises 11 residues. The CDR3 is CASSVGETQYF.

The chain combines TRBV2 with TRBJ2-7; TCRdb lists TRBD2, though no DNA is available to test this call. This CDR3 spans 15 amino acids. Germline loops: CDR1 SNHLY, CDR2 FYNNEI. This CDR3 is CASSGGGHRTYEQYF.

CDR3 residues: CASNPIGDRDYEQYF. The chain employs TRBV5-5 and TRBJ2-7; TCRdb reports TRBD1, a call that lacks DNA to check it against. CDR3 size: 15 residues. Per germline, CDR1 SGHKS and CDR2 YYEKEE (reference sequence).

Frequency places this clonotype as medium-sized. The chain combines TRBV29-1 with TRBJ2-7; the TCRdb call, TRBD1, lacks DNA for checking. Germline values: CDR1 SQVTM, CDR2 ANQGSEA. The CDR3 runs to 12 residues. CDR3 amino acids: CSVGTGAYEQYF.

The rearrangement links TRBV29-1 to TRBJ2-7; TCRdb designates TRBD1, a call that cannot be tested without DNA. This CDR3 comprises 15 residues. CDR1 is SQVTM, CDR2 ANQGSEA, per germline. The CDR3 spells CSVEEGEGAAYEQYF.

The chain has TRBV6-2 or TRBV6-3 and TRBJ2-1; the D call of TRBD1 rests on TCRdb alone, since no DNA is present to check it. Germline V gene sequence: CDR1 MNHEY, CDR2 SVGEGT. The CDR3 runs to 13 residues. CDR3 loop: CASSYLLQVEQFF.

This clonotype is called medium-sized (0.01 to 0.1%) based on its frequency. This chain links TRBV28 with TRBJ1-1; the D call of TRBD1 rests on TCRdb alone, since no DNA is present to check it. Germline CDR1 and CDR2: MDHEN and SYDVKM. The CDR3 consists of 16 residues. CDR3 protein: CASSDRMDRLNTEAFF. Supplemented by reference TRBV28 and TRBJ1-1, the full variable domain reads DVKVTQSSRYLVKRTGEKVFLECVQDMDHENMFWYRQDPGLGLRLIYFSYDVKMKEKGDIPEGYSVSREKKERFSLILESASTNQTSMYLCASSDRMDRLNTEAFFGQGTRLTVV.

This clonotype ranks as medium-sized in terms of frequency. This rearrangement joins TRBV11-2 to TRBJ2-7; with no DNA, the TCRdb D assignment of TRBD1 cannot be verified. The germline gives CDR1 SGHAT, CDR2 FQNNGV. The CDR3 has 15 amino acids. The CDR3 protein is CASSLEVRGHYEQYF.

This clonotype is identified as medium-sized from frequency. V and J are TRBV29-1 and TRBJ2-7; TCRdb calls TRBD2, which cannot be checked without DNA. The CDR3 consists of 12 residues. Germline V lookup: CDR1 SQVTM, CDR2 ANQGSEA. The chain's CDR3 is CSVWDLYYEQYF.

This clonotype counts as medium-sized by frequency. This chain links TRBV6-5 with TRBJ2-7; TCRdb gives TRBD1 as the D gene, but with no DNA this cannot be confirmed. The CDR3 consists of 14 residues. Looked up from germline, CDR1 is MNHEY and CDR2 is SVGAGI. The CDR3 loop is CASSTDREKNEQYF.

This clonotype is classed as medium-sized by frequency. This chain links TRBV25-1 with TRBJ1-2. The CDR3 is 13 amino acids. Looked up from germline, CDR1 is MGHDK and CDR2 is SYGVNS. The CDR3 sequence: CASSEGITYGYTF.

Measured by frequency, this clonotype is medium-sized. The chain has TRBV29-1 and TRBJ2-2; TCRdb selects TRBD1, and the lack of DNA leaves this call unchecked. Germline-derived CDR1 and CDR2 are SQVTM and ANQGSEA. This CDR3 region has 17 residues. Here the CDR3 reads CSVEDPGTAPNTGELFF.

By frequency, this clonotype is medium-sized. The gene calls are TRBV20-1 and TRBJ1-6. The germline V gene encodes CDR1 DFQATT and CDR2 SNEGSKA (reference sequence). The CDR3 spans 15 residues. The CDR3 here is CSASTSQADNSPLHF.

According to its frequency, this clonotype is medium-sized. CDR3 in amino acids: CSAREYRVSGYTF. The gene calls are TRBV20-1 and TRBJ1-2; TCRdb selects TRBD1, and the lack of DNA leaves this call unchecked. Germline CDR1 is DFQATT and CDR2 is SNEGSKA (reference sequence). The CDR3 runs 13 residues.

The chain recombines TRBV5-4 with TRBJ2-7; TCRdb proposes TRBD2, but this gene call is untestable without DNA. The CDR3 is 14 residues long. Germline V gives CDR1 SGHNT, CDR2 YYREEE (reference sequence). Here the CDR3 reads CASSYLSGNYEQYF.